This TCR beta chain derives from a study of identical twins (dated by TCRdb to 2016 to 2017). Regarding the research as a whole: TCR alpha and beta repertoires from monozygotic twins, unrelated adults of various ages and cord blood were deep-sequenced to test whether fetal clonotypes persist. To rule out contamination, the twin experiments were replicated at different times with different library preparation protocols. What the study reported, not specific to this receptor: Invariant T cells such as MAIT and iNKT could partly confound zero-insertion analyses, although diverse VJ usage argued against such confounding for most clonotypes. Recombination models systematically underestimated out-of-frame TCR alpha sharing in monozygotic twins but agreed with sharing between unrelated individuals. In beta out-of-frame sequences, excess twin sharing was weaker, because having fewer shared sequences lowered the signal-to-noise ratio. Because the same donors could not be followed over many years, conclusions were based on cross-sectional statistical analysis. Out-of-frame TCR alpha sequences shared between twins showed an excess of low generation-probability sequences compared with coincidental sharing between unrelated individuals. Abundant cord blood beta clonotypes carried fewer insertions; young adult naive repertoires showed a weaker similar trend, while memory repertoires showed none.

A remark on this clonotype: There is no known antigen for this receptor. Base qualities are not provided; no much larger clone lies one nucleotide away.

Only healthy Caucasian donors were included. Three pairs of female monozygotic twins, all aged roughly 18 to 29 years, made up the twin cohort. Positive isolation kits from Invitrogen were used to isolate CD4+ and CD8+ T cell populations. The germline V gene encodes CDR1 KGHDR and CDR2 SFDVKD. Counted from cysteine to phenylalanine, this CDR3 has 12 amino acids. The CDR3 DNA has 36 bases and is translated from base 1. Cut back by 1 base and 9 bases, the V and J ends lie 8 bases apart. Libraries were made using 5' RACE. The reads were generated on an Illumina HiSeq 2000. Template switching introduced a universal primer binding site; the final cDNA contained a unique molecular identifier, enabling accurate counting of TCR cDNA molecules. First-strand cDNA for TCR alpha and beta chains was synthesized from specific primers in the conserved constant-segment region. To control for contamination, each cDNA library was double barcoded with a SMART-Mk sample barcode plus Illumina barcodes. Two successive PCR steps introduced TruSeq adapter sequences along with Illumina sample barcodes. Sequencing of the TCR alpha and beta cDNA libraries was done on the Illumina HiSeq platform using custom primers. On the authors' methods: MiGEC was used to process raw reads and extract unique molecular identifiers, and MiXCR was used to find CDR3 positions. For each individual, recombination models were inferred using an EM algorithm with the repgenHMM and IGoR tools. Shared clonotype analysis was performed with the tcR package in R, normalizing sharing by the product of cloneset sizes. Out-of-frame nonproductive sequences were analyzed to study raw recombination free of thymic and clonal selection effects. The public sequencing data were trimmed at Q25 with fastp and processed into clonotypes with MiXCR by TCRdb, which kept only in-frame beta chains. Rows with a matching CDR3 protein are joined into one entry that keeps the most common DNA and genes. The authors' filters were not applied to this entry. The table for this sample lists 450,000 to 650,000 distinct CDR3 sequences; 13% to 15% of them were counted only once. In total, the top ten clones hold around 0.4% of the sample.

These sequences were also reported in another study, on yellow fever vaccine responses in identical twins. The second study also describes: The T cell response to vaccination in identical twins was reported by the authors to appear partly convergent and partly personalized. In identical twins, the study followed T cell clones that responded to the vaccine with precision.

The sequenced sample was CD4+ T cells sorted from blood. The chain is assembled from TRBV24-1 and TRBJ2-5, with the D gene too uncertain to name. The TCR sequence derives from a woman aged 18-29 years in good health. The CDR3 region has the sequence CATSDFGMSQYF. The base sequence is TGTGCCACCAGTGATTTCGGCATGTCCCAGTACTTC.